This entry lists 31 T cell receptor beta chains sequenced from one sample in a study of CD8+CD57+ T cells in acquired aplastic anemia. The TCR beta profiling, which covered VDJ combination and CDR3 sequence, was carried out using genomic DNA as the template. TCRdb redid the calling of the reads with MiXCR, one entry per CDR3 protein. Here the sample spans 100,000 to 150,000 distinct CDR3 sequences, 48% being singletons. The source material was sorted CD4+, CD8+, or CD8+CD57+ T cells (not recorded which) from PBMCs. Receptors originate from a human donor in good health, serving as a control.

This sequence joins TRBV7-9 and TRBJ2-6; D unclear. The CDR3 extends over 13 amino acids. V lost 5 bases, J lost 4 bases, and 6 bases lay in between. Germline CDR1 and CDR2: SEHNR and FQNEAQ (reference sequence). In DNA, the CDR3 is TGTGCCAGCAGCCCCGCGGGGGCCAACGTCCTGACTTTC. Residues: CASSPAGANVLTF. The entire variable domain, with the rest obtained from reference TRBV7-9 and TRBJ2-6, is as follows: DTGVSQNPRHKITKRGQNVTFRCDPISEHNRLYWYRQTLGQGPEFLTYFQNEAQLEKSRLLSDRFSAERPKGSFSTLEIQRTEQGDSAMYLCASSPAGANVLTFGAGSRLTVL.

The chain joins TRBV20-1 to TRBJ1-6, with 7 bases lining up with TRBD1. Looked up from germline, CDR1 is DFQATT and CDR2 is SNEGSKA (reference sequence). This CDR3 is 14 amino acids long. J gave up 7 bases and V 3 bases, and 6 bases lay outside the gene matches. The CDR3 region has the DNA TGCAGTGCTAGTGCCGGGACAGAAAATTCACCCCTCCACTTT. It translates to CSASAGTENSPLHF.

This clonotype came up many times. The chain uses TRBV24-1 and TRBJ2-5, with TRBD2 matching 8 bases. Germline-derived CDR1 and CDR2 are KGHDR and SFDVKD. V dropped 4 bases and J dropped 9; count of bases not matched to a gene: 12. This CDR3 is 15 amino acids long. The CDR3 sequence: CATSDSGLAVEAQYF. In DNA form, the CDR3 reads TGTGCCACCAGTGACTCCGGACTAGCAGTGGAGGCCCAGTACTTC.

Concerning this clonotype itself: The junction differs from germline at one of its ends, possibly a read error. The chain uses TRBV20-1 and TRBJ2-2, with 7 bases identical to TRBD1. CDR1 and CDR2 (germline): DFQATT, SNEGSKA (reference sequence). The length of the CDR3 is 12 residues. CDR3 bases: TGCGGTGTACAGGGGAACACCGGGGAGCCGTTTTTT. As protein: CGVQGNTGEPFF.

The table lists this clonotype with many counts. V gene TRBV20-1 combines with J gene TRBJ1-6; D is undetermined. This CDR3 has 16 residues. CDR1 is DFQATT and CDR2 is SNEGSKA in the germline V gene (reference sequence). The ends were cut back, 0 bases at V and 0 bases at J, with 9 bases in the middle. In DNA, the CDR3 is TGCAGTGCTAGAGATTCCCCGAGCTCCTATAATTCACCCCTCCACTTT. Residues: CSARDSPSSYNSPLHF.

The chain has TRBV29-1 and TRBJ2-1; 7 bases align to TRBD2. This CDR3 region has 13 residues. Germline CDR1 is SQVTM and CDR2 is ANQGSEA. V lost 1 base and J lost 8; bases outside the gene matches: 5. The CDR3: CSVEGASGHEQFF. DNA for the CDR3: TGCAGCGTTGAAGGGGCTAGCGGCCATGAGCAGTTCTTC.

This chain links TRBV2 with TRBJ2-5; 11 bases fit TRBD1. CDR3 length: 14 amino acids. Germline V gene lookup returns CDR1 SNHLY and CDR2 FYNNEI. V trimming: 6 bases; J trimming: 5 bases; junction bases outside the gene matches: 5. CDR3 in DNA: TGTGCCAGCAGCATCCGGGACAGGGGGGAGACCCAGTACTTC. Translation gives CASSIRDRGETQYF.

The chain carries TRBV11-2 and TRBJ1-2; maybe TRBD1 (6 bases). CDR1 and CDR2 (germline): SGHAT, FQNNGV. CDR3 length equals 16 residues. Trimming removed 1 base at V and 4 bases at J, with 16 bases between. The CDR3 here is CASSLGPRGQGYGYTF. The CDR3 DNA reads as TGTGCCAGCAGCTTAGGCCCTCGGGGGCAGGGCTATGGCTACACCTTC.

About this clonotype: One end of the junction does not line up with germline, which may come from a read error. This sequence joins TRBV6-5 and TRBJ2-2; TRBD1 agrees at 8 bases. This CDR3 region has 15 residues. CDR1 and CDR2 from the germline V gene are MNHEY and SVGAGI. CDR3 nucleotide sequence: TGTGCCAGCAGTTACAGGAGGGGACAGGCCGGGGAGCCGTTTTTT. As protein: CASSYRRGQAGEPFF.

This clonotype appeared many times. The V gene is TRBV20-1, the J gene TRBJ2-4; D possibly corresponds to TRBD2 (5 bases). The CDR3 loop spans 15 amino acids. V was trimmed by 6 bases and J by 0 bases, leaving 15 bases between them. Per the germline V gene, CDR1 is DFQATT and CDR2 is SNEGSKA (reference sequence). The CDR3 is CSAQIGVGAKNIQYF. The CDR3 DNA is TGCAGTGCCCAAATCGGGGTGGGAGCCAAAAACATTCAGTACTTC.

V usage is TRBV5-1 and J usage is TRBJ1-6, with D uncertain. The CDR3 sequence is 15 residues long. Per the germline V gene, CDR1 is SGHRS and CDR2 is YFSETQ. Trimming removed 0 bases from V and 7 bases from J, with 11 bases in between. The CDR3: CASSLASGLNSPLHF. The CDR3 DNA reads TGCGCCAGCAGCTTGGCTTCCGGGTTAAATTCACCCCTCCACTTT.

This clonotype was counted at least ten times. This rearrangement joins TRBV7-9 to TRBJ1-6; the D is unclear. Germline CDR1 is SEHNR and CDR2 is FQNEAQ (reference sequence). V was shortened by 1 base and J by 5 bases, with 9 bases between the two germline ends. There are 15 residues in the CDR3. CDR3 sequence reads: CASSLGRTDNSPLHF. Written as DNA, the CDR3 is TGTGCCAGCAGCTTAGGACGGACGGATAATTCACCCCTCCACTTT.

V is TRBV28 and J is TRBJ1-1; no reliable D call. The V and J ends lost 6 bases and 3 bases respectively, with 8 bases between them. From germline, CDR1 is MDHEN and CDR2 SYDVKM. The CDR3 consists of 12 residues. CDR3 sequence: CASSYRDTEAFF. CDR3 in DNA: TGTGCCAGCAGCTACCGGGACACTGAAGCTTTCTTT.

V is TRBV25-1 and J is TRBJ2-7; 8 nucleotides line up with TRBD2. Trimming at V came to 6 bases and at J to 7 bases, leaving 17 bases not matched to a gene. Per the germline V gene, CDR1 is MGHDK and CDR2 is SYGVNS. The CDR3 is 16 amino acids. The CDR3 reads CASSVAGTSALGEQYF. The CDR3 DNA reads TGTGCCAGCAGCGTCGCCGGGACTAGTGCGCTCGGGGAGCAGTACTTC.

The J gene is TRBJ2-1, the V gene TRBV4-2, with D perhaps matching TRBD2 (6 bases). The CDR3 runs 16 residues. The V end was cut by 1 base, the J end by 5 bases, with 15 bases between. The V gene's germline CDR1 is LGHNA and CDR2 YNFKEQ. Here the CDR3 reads CASSQGSSGGNNEQFF. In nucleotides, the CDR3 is TGTGCCAGCAGCCAAGGATCCTCCGGGGGAAACAATGAGCAGTTCTTC.

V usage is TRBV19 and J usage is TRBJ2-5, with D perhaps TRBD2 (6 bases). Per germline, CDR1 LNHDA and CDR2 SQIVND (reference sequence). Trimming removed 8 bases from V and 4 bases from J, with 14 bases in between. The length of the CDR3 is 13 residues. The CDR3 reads CASQGRGRETQYF. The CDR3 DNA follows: TGTGCCAGTCAAGGCCGGGGGAGAGAGACCCAGTACTTC.

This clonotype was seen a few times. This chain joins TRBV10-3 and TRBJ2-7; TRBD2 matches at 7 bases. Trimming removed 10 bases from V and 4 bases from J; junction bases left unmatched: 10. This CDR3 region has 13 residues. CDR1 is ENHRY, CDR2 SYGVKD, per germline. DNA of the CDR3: TGTGCCAGCAGCGCTGAGGGAGGGTACGAGCAGTACTTC. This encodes CASSAEGGYEQYF.

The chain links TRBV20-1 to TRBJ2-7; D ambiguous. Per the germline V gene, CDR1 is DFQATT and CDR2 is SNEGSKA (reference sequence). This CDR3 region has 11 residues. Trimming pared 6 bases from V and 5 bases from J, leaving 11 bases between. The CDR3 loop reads CSALAAHEQYF. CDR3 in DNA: TGCAGTGCCCTCGCGGCCCACGAGCAGTACTTC.

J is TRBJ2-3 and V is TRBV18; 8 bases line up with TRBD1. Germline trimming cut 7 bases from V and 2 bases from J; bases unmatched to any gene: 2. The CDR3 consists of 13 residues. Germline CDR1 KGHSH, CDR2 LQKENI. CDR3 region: CASLGQDTDTQYF. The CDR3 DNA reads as TGTGCCAGCTTGGGACAGGACACAGATACGCAGTATTTT. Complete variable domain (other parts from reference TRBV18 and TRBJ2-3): NAGVMQNPRHLVRRRGQEARLRCSPMKGHSHVYWYRQLPEEGLKFMVYLQKENIIDESGMPKERFSAEFPKEGPSILRIQQVVRGDSAAYFCASLGQDTDTQYFGPGTRLTVL.

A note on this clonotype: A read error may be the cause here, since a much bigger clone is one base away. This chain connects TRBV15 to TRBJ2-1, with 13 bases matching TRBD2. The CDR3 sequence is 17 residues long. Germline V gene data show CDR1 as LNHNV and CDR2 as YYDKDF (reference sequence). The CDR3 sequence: CATSGGLAGTSCNEQFF. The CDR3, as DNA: TGTGCCACCAGCGGGGGACTAGCGGGGACCTCCTGCAATGAGCAGTTCTTC.

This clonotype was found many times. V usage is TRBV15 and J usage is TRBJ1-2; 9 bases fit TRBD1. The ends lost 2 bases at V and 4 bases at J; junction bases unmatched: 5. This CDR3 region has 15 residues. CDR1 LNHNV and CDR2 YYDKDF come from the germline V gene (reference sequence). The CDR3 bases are TGTGCCACCAGCAGATCCACAGGGGGCGTCTATGGCTACACCTTC. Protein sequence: CATSRSTGGVYGYTF.

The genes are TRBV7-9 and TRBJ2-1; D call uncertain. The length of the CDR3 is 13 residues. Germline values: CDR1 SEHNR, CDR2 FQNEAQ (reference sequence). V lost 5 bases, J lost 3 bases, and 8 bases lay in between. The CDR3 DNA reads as TGTGCCAGCAGCCCCCCGAACTACAATGAGCAGTTCTTC. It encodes CASSPPNYNEQFF.

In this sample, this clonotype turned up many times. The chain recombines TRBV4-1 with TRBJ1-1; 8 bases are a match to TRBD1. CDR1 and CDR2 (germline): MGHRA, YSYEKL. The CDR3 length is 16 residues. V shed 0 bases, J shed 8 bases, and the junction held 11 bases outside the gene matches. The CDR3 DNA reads TGCGCCAGCAGCCAAGATAAAGGTCGGACAGGGTTCGAAGCTTTCTTT. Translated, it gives CASSQDKGRTGFEAFF.

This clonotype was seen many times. CDR3 bases: TGTGCCAGCACCCCGGGGGGGCACTACAATGAGCAGTTCTTC. Its protein is CASTPGGHYNEQFF. The rearrangement uses TRBV6-5 and TRBJ2-1; 8 bases are a match to TRBD2. CDR3 size: 14 residues. The junction had 5 bases not matched to a gene; V was cut back by 7 bases and J by 3 bases. The germline V gene has CDR1 MNHEY and CDR2 SVGAGI.

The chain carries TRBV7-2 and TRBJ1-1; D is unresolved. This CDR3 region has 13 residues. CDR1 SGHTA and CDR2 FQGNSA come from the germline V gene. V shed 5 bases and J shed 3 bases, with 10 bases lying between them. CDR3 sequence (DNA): TGTGCCAGCAGCCCGGAAGCTTACACTGAAGCTTTCTTT. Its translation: CASSPEAYTEAFF.

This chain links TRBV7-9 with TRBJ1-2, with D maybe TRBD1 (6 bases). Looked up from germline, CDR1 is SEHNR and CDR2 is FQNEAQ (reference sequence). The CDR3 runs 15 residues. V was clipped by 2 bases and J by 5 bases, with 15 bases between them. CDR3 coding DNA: TGTGCCAGCAGCTTACAATCGATTCAGGGGTATGGCTACACCTTC. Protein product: CASSLQSIQGYGYTF.

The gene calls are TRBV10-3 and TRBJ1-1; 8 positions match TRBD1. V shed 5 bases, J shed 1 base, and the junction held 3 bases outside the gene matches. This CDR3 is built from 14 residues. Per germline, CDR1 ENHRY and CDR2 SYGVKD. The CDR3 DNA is TGTGCCATCAGTATGGGACAGGAGAACACTGAAGCTTTCTTT. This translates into CAISMGQENTEAFF.

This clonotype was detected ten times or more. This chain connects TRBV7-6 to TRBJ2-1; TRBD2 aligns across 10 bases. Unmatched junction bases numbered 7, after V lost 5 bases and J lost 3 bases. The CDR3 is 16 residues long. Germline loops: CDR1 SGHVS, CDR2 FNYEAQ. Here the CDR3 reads CASSPKLAGFYNEQFF. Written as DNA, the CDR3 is TGTGCCAGCAGCCCAAAACTAGCGGGGTTCTACAATGAGCAGTTCTTC.

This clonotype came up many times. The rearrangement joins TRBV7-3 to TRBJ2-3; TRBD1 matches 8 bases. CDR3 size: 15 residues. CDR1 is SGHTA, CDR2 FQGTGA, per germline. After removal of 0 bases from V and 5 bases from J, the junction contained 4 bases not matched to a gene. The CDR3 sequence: CASSLTGQGRDTQYF. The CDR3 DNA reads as TGTGCCAGCAGCTTAACAGGACAGGGCAGAGATACGCAGTATTTT.

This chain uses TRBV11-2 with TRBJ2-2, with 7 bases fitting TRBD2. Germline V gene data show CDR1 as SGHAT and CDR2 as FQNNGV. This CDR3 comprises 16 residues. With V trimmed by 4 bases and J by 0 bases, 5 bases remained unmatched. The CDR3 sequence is CASSSQAGSNTGELFF. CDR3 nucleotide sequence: TGTGCCAGCAGCTCCCAAGCGGGATCGAACACCGGGGAGCTGTTTTTT.

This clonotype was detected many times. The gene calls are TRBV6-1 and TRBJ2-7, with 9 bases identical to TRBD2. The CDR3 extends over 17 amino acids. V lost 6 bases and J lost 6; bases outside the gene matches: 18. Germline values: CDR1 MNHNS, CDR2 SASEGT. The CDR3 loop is CASSNQLRGRGAGEQYF. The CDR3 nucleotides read TGTGCCAGCAGCAACCAATTGCGCGGGAGGGGGGCTGGCGAGCAGTACTTC.